A few counts support the clone carrying this TCR beta chain. The CDR3 loop spans 15 amino acids. CDR1 is SEHNR, CDR2 FQNEAQ, per germline (reference sequence). V lost 4 bases to trimming and J lost 1 base, with 13 bases between them. This sample is drawn from a study of blood T cells in healthy people across ages. Using a J-beta primer mix together with a sample-barcoded 5' primer, a second PCR was run for roughly 6 to 12 cycles. Each sample provided no less than 2.5 million CDR3-containing paired-end reads. TCRdb processed the 5' RACE reads anew with MiXCR; each CDR3 protein has one entry. The sample includes roughly 800,000 distinct CDR3 sequences, approximately 25% of them seen just once. The data were also submitted as part of a second study, on T cells of mothers and their children.

The chain uses TRBV7-9 and TRBJ2-5, with a possible D match to TRBD2 (6 bases). The sequence was obtained from a boy aged 5-17 years in good health. The sequencing input was blood. The CDR3 sequence: CASSSRLDLQETQYF. CDR3 DNA sequence: TGTGCCAGCAGCTCACGACTAGATCTCCAAGAGACCCAGTACTTC.